A single sample gave rise to the 27 T cell receptor beta chains below, sequenced in a study of cytomegalovirus exposure and HLA in healthy donors (TCRdb year 2017). The protocol used for the library was the immunoSEQ multiplex PCR assay. For the multiplex PCR, a mixture combining 60 forward primers for TCR Vbeta segments and 13 reverse primers for TCR Jbeta segments was used. TCRdb holds this immuneACCESS table with in-frame rearrangements only. Some clones are missing; in checked studies, unresolved V genes explain under half, and the rest has no known cause. This sample holds about 270,000 clones; approximately 70% were observed only once. Of the sample, roughly 2.4% falls within the top ten clones. The sequenced sample was PBMCs. These receptors came from a female donor in good health and CMV-seronegative.

This chain connects TRBV29-1 to TRBJ2-6; the D gene is possibly TRBD1 (6 bases). V lost 1 base and J lost 1, with 8 bases in between. CDR1 and CDR2 from the germline V gene are SQVTM and ANQGSEA. The CDR3 is 15 residues long. CDR3: CSVEVGGSGANVLTF. CDR3 sequence (DNA): TGCAGCGTTGAAGTAGGGGGATCTGGGGCCAACGTCCTGACTTTC.

The V call is TRBV7-9, the J call TRBJ2-1; 8 bases fit TRBD1. The CDR3 is 14 residues long. The ends lost 8 bases at V and 6 bases at J; junction bases unmatched: 9. Germline loops: CDR1 SEHNR, CDR2 FQNEAQ (reference sequence). CDR3 DNA: TGTGCCAGCTCCAGACAGGGGATAAGCAATGAGCAGTTCTTC. Translating it yields CASSRQGISNEQFF.

This chain uses TRBV28 with TRBJ2-1; 8 nucleotides align to TRBD1. J was trimmed by 4 bases and V by 6 bases; bases with no gene match: 11. Germline CDR1 and CDR2: MDHEN and SYDVKM. The CDR3 spans 16 residues. The CDR3 DNA sequence: TGTGCCAGCAGGGAATCAGGACAGGGCCGTTACAATGAGCAGTTCTTC. This codes for CASRESGQGRYNEQFF. The variable domain in full, with the rest retrieved from reference TRBV28 and TRBJ2-1, is DVKVTQSSRYLVKRTGEKVFLECVQDMDHENMFWYRQDPGLGLRLIYFSYDVKMKEKGDIPEGYSVSREKKERFSLILESASTNQTSMYLCASRESGQGRYNEQFFGPGTRLTVL.

The V gene is TRBV10-3, the J gene TRBJ1-6; possibly TRBD1 for D (5 bases). V lost 6 bases to trimming and J lost 6 bases, with 15 bases between them. Germline V CDR1 and CDR2: ENHRY, SYGVKD. The CDR3 loop spans 15 amino acids. The CDR3 here is CAISPIDSPNSPLHF. The CDR3 DNA follows: TGTGCCATCAGCCCGATCGACAGTCCTAATTCACCCCTCCACTTT.

The gene calls are TRBV11-3 and TRBJ2-1; 7 bases agree with TRBD1. V lost 5 bases, J lost 0 bases, and 4 bases stayed unmatched. The length of the CDR3 is 15 residues. The germline CDR1 and CDR2 sequences are SGHNT and YENEEA. CDR3 in amino acids: CASSKTGSSYNEQFF. The CDR3 DNA reads TGTGCCAGCAGCAAGACAGGGAGCTCCTACAATGAGCAGTTCTTC.

V usage is TRBV4-2 and J usage is TRBJ2-3, with D maybe TRBD1 (6 bases). Deletions cut 0 bases from V and 6 bases from J, with 13 bases between. The V gene's germline CDR1 is LGHNA and CDR2 YNFKEQ. This CDR3 region has 15 residues. The CDR3 nucleotides read TGTGCCAGCAGCCAAGAGTGGGGGCTACGGGATACGCAGTATTTT. This gives the protein CASSQEWGLRDTQYF.

V usage is TRBV10-3 and J usage is TRBJ2-2; 8 bases match TRBD2. This CDR3 has 18 amino acids. Germline V gene sequence: CDR1 ENHRY, CDR2 SYGVKD. The V gene end was trimmed by 3 bases and the J gene end by 4 bases; junction bases not matched to a gene: 13. The CDR3 here is CAISESRGGAIVTGELFF. As DNA, the CDR3 is TGTGCCATCAGTGAAAGTCGGGGGGGGGCAATAGTCACCGGGGAGCTGTTTTTT.

The CDR3 is CASSPTRDRSYEQYF. CDR3 coding DNA: TGTGCCAGCAGTCCGACCCGGGACAGGTCCTACGAGCAGTACTTC. The chain carries TRBV6-4 and TRBJ2-7; TRBD1 matches 8 bases. Per germline, CDR1 MRHNA and CDR2 SNTAGT. CDR3 length: 15 amino acids. The J segment lost 1 base and the V segment lost 5 bases, leaving 7 bases of the junction unmatched.

J is TRBJ2-1 and V is TRBV14, with 7 nucleotides matching TRBD1. The CDR3 loop spans 15 amino acids. Losses at the gene ends were 4 bases for V and 8 bases for J; bases not matched to a gene: 11. CDR1 and CDR2 (germline): SGHDN, FVKESK. The CDR3 here is CASSPGTDIFDEQFF. In DNA, the CDR3 is TGTGCCAGCAGCCCCGGGACAGACATATTCGATGAGCAGTTCTTC. Full variable domain (rest looked up from reference TRBV14 and TRBJ2-1): EAGVTQFPSHSVIEKGQTVTLRCDPISGHDNLYWYRRVMGKEIKFLLHFVKESKQDESGMPNNRFLAERTGGTYSTLKVQPAELEDSGVYFCASSPGTDIFDEQFFGPGTRLTVL.

The V gene is TRBV4-1, the J gene TRBJ2-1, with 8 positions matching TRBD2. Looked up from germline, CDR1 is MGHRA and CDR2 is YSYEKL. The CDR3 length is 18 residues. V shed 0 bases and J 0 bases; nucleotides not matched to a gene: 7. DNA for the CDR3: TGCGCCAGCAGCCAAGAGGGGCTAGCGGGCTACTCCTACAATGAGCAGTTCTTC. It encodes CASSQEGLAGYSYNEQFF.

This chain joins TRBV19 and TRBJ1-2; weak D call: TRBD1 (6 bases). Trimming stripped 1 base from V and 5 bases from J, with 14 bases between. This CDR3 has 15 residues. Germline CDR1 LNHDA, CDR2 SQIVND (reference sequence). CDR3 in amino acids: CASSIGTGIGYGYTF. For the CDR3, the DNA is TGTGCCAGTAGTATAGGAACAGGGATAGGTTATGGCTACACCTTC.

This sequence joins TRBV10-3 and TRBJ2-7; 10 nucleotides line up with TRBD2. The ends lost 4 bases at V and 1 base at J; junction bases unmatched: 4. This CDR3 has 15 amino acids. Germline CDR1 reads ENHRY; CDR2 reads SYGVKD. CDR3 in amino acids: CAISVTSGVSYEQYF. In nucleotides, the CDR3 is TGTGCCATCAGTGTTACTAGCGGGGTTTCCTACGAGCAGTACTTC.

V is TRBV28 and J is TRBJ2-3, with 10 bases lining up with TRBD1. The J segment lost 2 bases and the V segment lost 4 bases, leaving 3 bases of the junction unmatched. Germline assignment: CDR1 MDHEN and CDR2 SYDVKM. The CDR3 is 15 amino acids. CDR3 in amino acids: CASSYGQGVTDTQYF. CDR3 DNA: TGTGCCAGCAGTTACGGACAGGGGGTCACAGATACGCAGTATTTT. The variable domain in full, completed from reference TRBV28 and TRBJ2-3, reads DVKVTQSSRYLVKRTGEKVFLECVQDMDHENMFWYRQDPGLGLRLIYFSYDVKMKEKGDIPEGYSVSREKKERFSLILESASTNQTSMYLCASSYGQGVTDTQYFGPGTRLTVL.

V and J are TRBV7-9 and TRBJ1-2, with D possibly matching TRBD1 (5 bases). The CDR3 extends over 13 amino acids. Trimming removed 2 bases from V and 8 bases from J, with 12 bases in between. CDR1 SEHNR and CDR2 FQNEAQ come from the germline V gene (reference sequence). In DNA form, the CDR3 reads TGTGCCAGCAGCTTAATCGGGGGTTCCGGCTACACCTTC. Its protein product is CASSLIGGSGYTF.

This clone was recorded only once. This specimen includes other DNA sequences encoding the same CDR3. The V and J genes are TRBV6-5 and TRBJ1-2; D remains ambiguous. The germline gives CDR1 MNHEY, CDR2 SVGAGI. The V end was cut by 0 bases, the J end by 6 bases, with 14 bases between. CDR3 length: 15 amino acids. The CDR3 DNA reads TGTGCCAGCAGTTACTCAGGGAGACTGGGGAATGGCTACACCTTC. Protein: CASSYSGRLGNGYTF.

This clone was counted between two and nine times. The rearrangement links TRBV25-1 to TRBJ1-1, with a weak D call TRBD1 (6 bases). From germline, CDR1 is MGHDK and CDR2 SYGVNS. The CDR3 is 15 residues long. V gave up 1 base and J gave up 3 bases, with 12 bases separating them. CDR3 nucleotide sequence: TGTGCCAGCAGTGAATCGGGGGGGCCGCACACTGAAGCTTTCTTT. Translating it yields CASSESGGPHTEAFF.

The V call is TRBV15, the J call TRBJ2-1; TRBD2 agrees at 9 bases. Looked up from germline, CDR1 is LNHNV and CDR2 is YYDKDF (reference sequence). With V trimmed by 3 bases and J by 6 bases, 6 bases remained unmatched. There are 15 residues in the CDR3. CDR3 DNA sequence: TGTGCCACCAGCAGCCGGGCGGGGGGGGGCAATGAGCAGTTCTTC. It codes for CATSSRAGGGNEQFF.

This chain joins TRBV19 and TRBJ2-1, with 12 nucleotides matching TRBD2. The V gene's germline CDR1 is LNHDA and CDR2 SQIVND (reference sequence). CDR3 length: 15 amino acids. The ends lost 10 bases at V and 9 bases at J; junction bases unmatched: 13. The CDR3 here is CATRLAGASTGEQFF. In DNA, the CDR3 is TGTGCCACCAGACTAGCGGGAGCGTCTACGGGTGAGCAGTTCTTC.

The rearrangement joins TRBV2 to TRBJ2-5, with TRBD1 as a possible D gene (5 bases). Germline CDR1 and CDR2: SNHLY and FYNNEI. Between the trimmed V and J ends, which lost 7 bases and 1 base, there was a span of 13 bases. There are 14 residues in the CDR3. The CDR3 coding sequence is TGTGCCAGCACCCCCGTAGGGGCCCAAGAGACCCAGTACTTC. Amino acids: CASTPVGAQETQYF.

The chain combines TRBV23-1 with TRBJ1-5, with D tentatively TRBD1 (5 bases). TRBV23-1 is treated as an ORF (open reading frame) with a function not yet certain. This CDR3 comprises 24 residues. Trimming removed 0 bases at V and 0 bases at J, with 33 bases between. The CDR3, as DNA: TGCGCCAGCAGTCAATCCACGGAACATCGGAGGGACTCGAGGGTCCCTTATAGCAATCAGCCCCAGCATTTT. This gives the protein CASSQSTEHRRDSRVPYSNQPQHF.

This sequence joins TRBV9 and TRBJ2-7; 9 bases are a match to TRBD2. CDR3 size: 15 residues. V lost 0 bases to trimming and J lost 5 bases; unmatched junction nucleotides: 6. Germline V gene sequence: CDR1 SGDLS, CDR2 YYNGEE. As DNA, the CDR3 is TGTGCCAGCAGCGTAGGAACTAGCGGGCCCCACGAGCAGTACTTC. This translates into CASSVGTSGPHEQYF.

This clone occurred a few times. The V call is TRBV11-2, the J call TRBJ2-5, with a tentative D call TRBD2 (6 bases). Germline CDR1 reads SGHAT; CDR2 reads FQNNGV. CDR3 length: 13 amino acids. The V gene lost 6 bases and the J gene lost 7 bases, with 15 bases spanning the gap. The CDR3 bases are TGTGCCAGCAGACGGGGGACCGAACGGACCCAGTACTTC. This codes for CASRRGTERTQYF.

V and J are TRBV30 and TRBJ2-5; 9 bases line up with TRBD1. The germline V gene encodes CDR1 GTSNPN and CDR2 SVGIG (reference sequence). Trimming cost V 2 bases and J 5 bases; bases outside gene matches: 9. The CDR3 spans 15 residues. The CDR3 loop reads CAWSPGTGKEETQYF. The CDR3 coding sequence is TGTGCCTGGAGTCCCGGGACAGGGAAAGAGGAGACCCAGTACTTC.

This chain links TRBV5-1 with TRBJ1-4; 7 nucleotides line up with TRBD1. The CDR3 contains 16 residues. After removal of 3 bases from V and 2 bases from J, the junction contained 7 bases not matched to a gene. The germline V gene encodes CDR1 SGHRS and CDR2 YFSETQ. In DNA form, the CDR3 reads TGCGCCAGCAGCTCGACAACAGGGGCGACTAATGAAAAACTGTTTTTT. Translation: CASSSTTGATNEKLFF.

The V gene is TRBV7-2, the J gene TRBJ2-3; 11 nucleotides match TRBD2. The trim removed 5 bases at V and 1 base at J, leaving 5 bases unmatched. This CDR3 has 16 amino acids. Germline CDR1 is SGHTA and CDR2 is FQGNSA. The CDR3 loop reads CASSRVLAGGTDTQYF. As DNA, the CDR3 is TGTGCCAGCAGCCGCGTACTAGCGGGAGGCACAGATACGCAGTATTTT.

CDR3 loop: CASTGQGRFYTEAFF. Written as DNA, the CDR3 is TGTGCCAGCACTGGACAGGGAAGATTTTACACTGAAGCTTTCTTT. J is TRBJ1-1 and V is TRBV2, with 8 positions matching TRBD1. Germline-derived CDR1 and CDR2 are SNHLY and FYNNEI. This CDR3 has 15 residues. Losses at the gene ends were 7 bases for V and 3 bases for J; bases not matched to a gene: 10.

Only a few counts were recorded for this clone. The V call is TRBV9, the J call TRBJ2-5; D perhaps matches TRBD1 (5 bases). The germline V gene encodes CDR1 SGDLS and CDR2 YYNGEE. Trimming took 0 bases from V and 5 from J, leaving 11 bases between them. This CDR3 region has 14 residues. Written as DNA, the CDR3 is TGTGCCAGCAGCGTAGCACAGGTCGGGGAGACCCAGTACTTC. Translation: CASSVAQVGETQYF.